This TCR beta chain was found in a study of cytomegalovirus exposure and HLA in healthy donors. Looked up from germline, CDR1 is LNHDA and CDR2 is SQIVND (reference sequence). This CDR3 is 15 amino acids long. With 4 bases clipped from V and 7 bases from J, the junction kept 5 bases outside the gene matches. The primer mix had 60 Vbeta and 13 Jbeta primers. The data were produced by immunoSEQ multiplex PCR, yet TCRdb's version contains in-frame clones alone and is incomplete. The table lists about 140,000 clones, almost 85% of them singletons, with more than 1.5% in the top ten. The genes are TRBV19 and TRBJ2-1; 12 bases are a match to TRBD2. The receptor comes from a woman between 40 and 55 years old in good health and CMV-seronegative. Material for sequencing was PBMCs. The CDR3 nucleotides are TGTGCCAGTAGTAGAGCTAGCGGGAGGGTTAATGAGCAGTTCTTC. This sequence encodes CASSRASGRVNEQFF.